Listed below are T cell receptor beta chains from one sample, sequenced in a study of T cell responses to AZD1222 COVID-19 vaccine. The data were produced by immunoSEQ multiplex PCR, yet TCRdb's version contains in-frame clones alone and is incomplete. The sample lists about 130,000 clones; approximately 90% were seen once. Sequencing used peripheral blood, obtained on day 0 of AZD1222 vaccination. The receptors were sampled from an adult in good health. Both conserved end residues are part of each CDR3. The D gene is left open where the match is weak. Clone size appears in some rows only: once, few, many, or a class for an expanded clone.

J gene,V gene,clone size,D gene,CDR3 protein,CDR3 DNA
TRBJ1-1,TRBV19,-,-,CASSIDVATEAFF,TGTGCCAGTAGTATAGATGTCGCCACTGAAGCTTTCTTT
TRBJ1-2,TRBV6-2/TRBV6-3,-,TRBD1,CASSSDRNYGYTF,TGTGCCAGCAGTTCGGACAGGAACTATGGCTACACCTTC
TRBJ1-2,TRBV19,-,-,CASSVPGVGYGYTF,TGTGCCAGTAGTGTACCGGGCGTCGGCTATGGCTACACCTTC
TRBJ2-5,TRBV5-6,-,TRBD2,CASSLELAGGPEDLETQYF,TGTGCCAGCAGCTTGGAGCTAGCGGGGGGGCCGGAAGACTTAGAGACCCAGTACTTC
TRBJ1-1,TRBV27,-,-,CASSFTGNTEAFF,TGTGCCAGCAGTTTCACAGGGAACACTGAAGCTTTCTTT
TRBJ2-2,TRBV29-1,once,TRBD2,CSVPSGYNTGELFF,TGCAGCGTTCCTAGCGGATATAACACCGGGGAGCTGTTTTTT
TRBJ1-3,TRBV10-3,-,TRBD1,CAIGRRDRDKPGNTIYF,TGTGCCATCGGACGCCGGGACAGGGATAAACCTGGAAACACCATATATTTT
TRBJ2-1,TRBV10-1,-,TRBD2,CASSDAGGPYNEQFF,TGCGCCAGCAGTGATGCGGGAGGTCCTTACAATGAGCAGTTCTTC
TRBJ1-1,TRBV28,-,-,CASTREGGKAFF,TGTGCCAGCACGAGAGAGGGGGGAAAAGCTTTCTTT
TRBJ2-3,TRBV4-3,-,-,CASSQDSSGHPTDTQYF,TGCGCCAGCAGCCAAGATTCGTCAGGGCACCCCACAGATACGCAGTATTTT
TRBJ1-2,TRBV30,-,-,CAWNKPGTIYGYTF,TGTGCCTGGAATAAACCCGGGACAATCTATGGCTACACCTTC
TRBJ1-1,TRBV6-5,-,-,CASRNRDTEAFF,TGTGCCAGCCGTAACAGGGACACTGAAGCTTTCTTT
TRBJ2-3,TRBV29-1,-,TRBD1,CSVELGTDEDTQYF,TGCAGCGTTGAGCTGGGGACAGATGAAGATACGCAGTATTTT
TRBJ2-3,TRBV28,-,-,CASSPIREADTQYF,TGTGCCAGCAGTCCCATCAGGGAAGCGGATACGCAGTATTTT
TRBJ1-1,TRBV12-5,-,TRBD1,CASGLVGGTGPSTEAFF,TGTGCTAGTGGTTTGGTTGGAGGGACAGGCCCGAGCACTGAAGCTTTCTTT
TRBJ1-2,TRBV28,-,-,CASSLGWNYGYTF,TGTGCCAGCAGTTTAGGGTGGAACTATGGCTACACCTTC
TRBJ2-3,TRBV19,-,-,CASSTGTRGTDTQYF,TGTGCCAGTAGTACCGGGACAAGGGGCACAGATACGCAGTATTTT
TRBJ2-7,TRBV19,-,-,CASSIESGTQYEQYF,TGTGCCAGTAGTATAGAATCGGGGACACAATACGAGCAGTACTTC
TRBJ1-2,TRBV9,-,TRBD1,CASSVEPGQGSAGYTF,TGTGCCAGCAGCGTAGAACCGGGACAGGGGTCTGCTGGCTACACCTTC
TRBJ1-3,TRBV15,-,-,CATSHFGNTIYF,TGTGCCACCAGCCACTTCGGAAACACCATATATTTT
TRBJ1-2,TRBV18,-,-,CASSRGEIEGYTF,TGTGCCAGCTCACGGGGGGAGATTGAAGGCTACACCTTC
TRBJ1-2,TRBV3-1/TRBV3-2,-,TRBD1,CASSQGGGTYGYTF,TGTGCCAGCAGCCAAGGAGGGGGCACCTATGGCTACACCTTC
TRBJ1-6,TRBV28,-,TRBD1,CASSAGQGAISPLHF,TGTGCCAGCAGTGCGGGGCAGGGGGCAATTTCACCCCTCCACTTT
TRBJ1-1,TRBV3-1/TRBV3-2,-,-,CASSPTQNTEAFF,TGTGCCAGCAGTCCAACTCAGAACACTGAAGCTTTCTTT
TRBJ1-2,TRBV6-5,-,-,CASCLGGGFYGYTF,TGTGCCAGCTGTTTAGGGGGGGGCTTTTATGGCTACACCTTC
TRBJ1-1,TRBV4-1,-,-,CASSLEWNWGLNTEAFF,TGCGCCAGCAGCCTCGAATGGAACTGGGGTTTGAACACTGAAGCTTTCTTT
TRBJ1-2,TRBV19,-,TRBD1,CASSIAPGTENGYTF,TGTGCCAGTAGTATAGCCCCGGGGACAGAGAATGGCTACACCTTC
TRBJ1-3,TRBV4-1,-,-,CASSQVGSGNTIYF,TGCGCCAGCAGCCAAGTGGGGAGCGGAAACACCATATATTTT
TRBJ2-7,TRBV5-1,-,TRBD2,CASSNSLTSGITYEQYF,TGCGCCAGCAGCAACTCCCTGACTAGCGGAATAACCTACGAGCAGTACTTC
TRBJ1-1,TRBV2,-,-,CASSDRGTNTEAFF,TGTGCCAGCAGTGACAGGGGAACGAACACTGAAGCTTTCTTT
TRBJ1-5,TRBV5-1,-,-,CASTVSGGPNQPQHF,TGCGCCAGCACCGTCAGCGGGGGTCCCAATCAGCCCCAGCATTTT
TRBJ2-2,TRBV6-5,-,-,CASSSDGELFF,TGTGCCAGCAGTTCGGACGGGGAGCTGTTTTTT
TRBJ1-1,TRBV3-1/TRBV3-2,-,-,CASSQLTGGAPTEAFF,TGTGCCAGCAGCCAATTGACAGGAGGGGCCCCCACTGAAGCTTTCTTT
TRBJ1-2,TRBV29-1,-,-,CSVESGANYGYTF,TGCAGCGTTGAAAGCGGAGCTAACTATGGCTACACCTTC
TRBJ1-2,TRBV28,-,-,CVSGKYGYTF,TGTGTGTCGGGGAAGTATGGCTACACCTTC
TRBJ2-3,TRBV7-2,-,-,CASSQEDTQYF,TGTGCCAGCAGCCAAGAAGATACGCAGTATTTT
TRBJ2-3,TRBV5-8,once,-,CASSFGPAGRTDTQYF,TGTGCCAGCAGCTTCGGCCCAGCGGGCCGCACAGATACGCAGTATTTT
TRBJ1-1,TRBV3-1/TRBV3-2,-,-,CASSLGWTEAFF,TGTGCCAGCAGCCTAGGGTGGACTGAAGCTTTCTTT
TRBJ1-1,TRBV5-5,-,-,CASSFRGVDTEAFF,TGTGCCAGCAGCTTTAGGGGGGTCGACACTGAAGCTTTCTTT
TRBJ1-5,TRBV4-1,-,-,CASSQEWQDQPQHF,TGCGCCAGCAGCCAGGAGTGGCAGGATCAGCCCCAGCATTTT